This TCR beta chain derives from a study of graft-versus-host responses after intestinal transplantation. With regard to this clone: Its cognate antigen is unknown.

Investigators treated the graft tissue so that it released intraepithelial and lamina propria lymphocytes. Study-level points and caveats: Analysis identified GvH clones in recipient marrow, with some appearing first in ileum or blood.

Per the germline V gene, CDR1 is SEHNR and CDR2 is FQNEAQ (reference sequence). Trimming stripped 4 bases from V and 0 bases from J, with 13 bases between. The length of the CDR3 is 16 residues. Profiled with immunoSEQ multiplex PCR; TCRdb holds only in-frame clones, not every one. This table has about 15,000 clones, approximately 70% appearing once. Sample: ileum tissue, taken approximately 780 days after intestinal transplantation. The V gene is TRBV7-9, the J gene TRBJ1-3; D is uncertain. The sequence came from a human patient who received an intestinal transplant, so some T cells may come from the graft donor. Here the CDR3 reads CASSCKTDRSGNTIYF. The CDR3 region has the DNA TGTGCCAGCAGCTGTAAGACCGATCGCTCTGGAAACACCATATATTTT.